A single sample gave rise to the 26 T cell receptor beta chains below, sequenced in a study of CD8 T cells in Susac syndrome. RNA was extracted with the RNeasy kit, and a quantity of roughly 0.5 to 1 ug was reverse transcribed using random hexamers. One entry per CDR3 protein results from TCRdb running MiXCR on the immunoSEQ multiplex PCR reads. Seen here are 200,000 or so distinct CDR3 sequences, 90% to 95% observed once, and the top ten hold about 0.09%. Sequenced input: CD4+ T cells from PBMCs. Receptor source: a human donor with multiple sclerosis.

The chain couples TRBV20-1 to TRBJ1-1; D ambiguous. There are 14 residues in the CDR3. V was trimmed by 5 bases and J by 2 bases, leaving 15 bases between them. Per germline, CDR1 DFQATT and CDR2 SNEGSKA (reference sequence). The CDR3 DNA reads as TGCAGTGCTCCCACCCCCCCAGCCAACACTGAAGCTTTCTTT. Its translation is CSAPTPPANTEAFF.

The chain has TRBV4-1 and TRBJ1-1; possible D gene TRBD1, 5 bases. V was trimmed by 5 bases and J by 9 bases, leaving 19 bases between them. Germline loops: CDR1 MGHRA, CDR2 YSYEKL. This CDR3 has 14 residues. The CDR3: CASSARTGTEKAFF. The CDR3 coding sequence is TGCGCCAGCAGCGCGCGAACCGGGACGGAAAAAGCTTTCTTT.

The chain links TRBV6-6 to TRBJ2-6; unclear D gene. The V and J ends lost 6 bases and 0 bases respectively, with 12 bases between them. This CDR3 spans 16 amino acids. Germline CDR1 is MNHNY and CDR2 is SVGAGI (reference sequence). The CDR3 region is CASSHPPSSGANVLTF. As DNA, the CDR3 is TGTGCCAGCAGCCATCCCCCTTCCTCTGGGGCCAACGTCCTGACTTTC.

This clonotype was seen just once. One junction end disagrees with the germline gene, perhaps due to a read error. This rearrangement joins TRBV3-1 to TRBJ1-1; D ambiguous. This CDR3 is built from 12 residues. Germline lookup yields CDR1 LGHDT and CDR2 YNNKEL (reference sequence). The CDR3 DNA follows: TGTGCCAGCAGCCACCTGAAAACTGAAGCTTTCTTT. It yields the protein CASSHLKTEAFF. Together with reference TRBV3-1 and TRBJ1-1, the CDR3 gives the full variable domain: DTAVSQTPKYLVTQMGNDKSIKCEQNLGHDTMYWYKQDSKKFLKIMFSYNNKELIINETVPNRFSPKSPDKAHLNLHINSLELGDSAVYFCASSHLKTEAFFGQGTRLTVV.

This clonotype was found once. This rearrangement joins TRBV10-3 to TRBJ2-3; tentative D call: TRBD2 (6 bases). The germline V gene encodes CDR1 ENHRY and CDR2 SYGVKD. Trimming shortened V by 3 bases and J by 4 bases, and 11 bases separated the two germline ends. CDR3 length: 14 amino acids. The CDR3 sequence is CAISDSREPDTQYF. DNA for the CDR3: TGTGCCATCAGTGACAGCCGGGAGCCAGATACGCAGTATTTT.

This clonotype has just one count. This chain links TRBV10-3 with TRBJ2-1; 9 positions agree with TRBD2. The CDR3 spans 13 residues. V gave up 6 bases and J gave up 3 bases; unmatched junction bases: 0. Germline CDR1 and CDR2: ENHRY and SYGVKD. The CDR3 spells CAIRTSGYNEQFF. DNA of the CDR3: TGTGCCATCAGGACTAGCGGCTACAATGAGCAGTTCTTC.

V and J are TRBV19 and TRBJ2-6; D could derive from TRBD1 or TRBD2 (5 bases each). The V end lost 2 bases, the J end lost 4 bases, and 6 bases lay between the germline ends. In germline, CDR1 is LNHDA, CDR2 SQIVND (reference sequence). This CDR3 comprises 14 residues. The CDR3 nucleotides read TGTGCCAGTAGTATACGGGACGGGGCCAACGTCCTGACTTTC. Protein: CASSIRDGANVLTF.

The chain is built from TRBV12-3 or TRBV12-4 and TRBJ1-5; D is possibly TRBD1 (6 bases). The CDR3 has 16 amino acids. V was shortened by 5 bases and J by 5 bases, with 19 bases between the two germline ends. The CDR3 coding sequence is TGTGCCAGCAGTGCAACCGGGACATGGCCCTATCAGCCCCAGCATTTT. Amino acid sequence: CASSATGTWPYQPQHF.

The chain employs TRBV2 and TRBJ1-1, with D unresolved. Germline V gene lookup returns CDR1 SNHLY and CDR2 FYNNEI. The CDR3 totals 13 residues. The V end was cut by 8 bases, the J end by 1 base, with 11 bases between. The CDR3 DNA is TGTGCCAGCGGGCCTGAAACGAACACTGAAGCTTTCTTT. As protein: CASGPETNTEAFF.

This chain uses TRBV18 with TRBJ2-2; maybe TRBD2 (6 bases). The ends were cut back, 2 bases at V and 5 bases at J, with 9 bases in the middle. The CDR3 has 14 residues. Germline V gene data show CDR1 as KGHSH and CDR2 as LQKENI. The CDR3 loop reads CASSPEAGTGELFF. For the CDR3, the DNA is TGTGCCAGCTCACCAGAGGCGGGGACCGGGGAGCTGTTTTTT.

In this sample, this clonotype turned up a few times. V usage is TRBV7-2 and J usage is TRBJ1-3; D not resolved. Germline CDR1 is SGHTA and CDR2 is FQGNSA. The CDR3 has 12 residues. Trimming took 5 bases from V and 5 from J, leaving 7 bases between them. CDR3 nucleotides: TGTGCCAGCAGCCGTACTCGAAACACCATATATTTT. Translated, it gives CASSRTRNTIYF.

The chain employs TRBV20-1 and TRBJ1-6, with a tentative D call TRBD1 (5 bases). This CDR3 is 15 amino acids long. CDR1 is DFQATT and CDR2 is SNEGSKA in the germline V gene (reference sequence). Trimming removed 0 bases at V and 11 bases at J, with 17 bases between. Here the CDR3 reads CSAREGTSDKPPLHF. CDR3 DNA sequence: TGCAGTGCTAGAGAAGGGACCTCCGATAAGCCACCCCTCCACTTT.

This sequence joins TRBV7-9 and TRBJ2-1; D is perhaps TRBD2 (6 bases). Trimming took 10 bases from V and 0 from J, leaving 16 bases between them. The CDR3 extends over 15 amino acids. CDR1 and CDR2 from the germline V gene are SEHNR and FQNEAQ (reference sequence). CDR3 in DNA: TGTGCCACCCTCTCTGGGCGGGGCTCCTACAATGAGCAGTTCTTC. It yields the protein CATLSGRGSYNEQFF. Supplemented by reference TRBV7-9 and TRBJ2-1, the full variable domain reads DTGVSQNPRHKITKRGQNVTFRCDPISEHNRLYWYRQTLGQGPEFLTYFQNEAQLEKSRLLSDRFSAERPKGSFSTLEIQRTEQGDSAMYLCATLSGRGSYNEQFFGPGTRLTVL.

The CDR3 region is CATSAGQSNTEAFF. CDR3 bases: TGTGCCACCAGTGCCGGGCAGTCGAACACTGAAGCTTTCTTT. The V and J genes are TRBV24-1 and TRBJ1-1; no firm D call. CDR3 length equals 14 residues. In germline, CDR1 is KGHDR, CDR2 SFDVKD. With 5 bases removed from V and 1 base from J, the gap between germline ends came to 10 bases.

This clonotype came up once. This chain links TRBV7-2 with TRBJ2-3, with D perhaps matching TRBD1 or TRBD2 (6 bases each). Germline CDR1 SGHTA, CDR2 FQGNSA. Trimming took off 3 bases at V and 2 bases at J, with 18 bases between the two ends. The CDR3 runs to 17 residues. The CDR3 coding sequence is TGTGCCAGCAGCTTTCTTCCCGGGGGCCGTTACACAGATACGCAGTATTTT. Protein product: CASSFLPGGRYTDTQYF.

The chain uses TRBV6-2 or TRBV6-3 and TRBJ2-5; 13 positions match TRBD2. J lost 5 bases, V lost 6 bases, and 6 bases had no gene match. The CDR3 is 15 residues long. Germline loops: CDR1 MNHEY, CDR2 SVGEGT. The CDR3 nucleotides are TGTGCCAGCAGGAGGACTAGCGGGAGCTGGGAGACCCAGTACTTC. It yields the protein CASRRTSGSWETQYF.

The chain links TRBV18 to TRBJ2-3; 8 bases match TRBD2. The germline V gene encodes CDR1 KGHSH and CDR2 LQKENI. The CDR3 totals 15 residues. Germline trimming cut 2 bases from V and 4 bases from J; bases unmatched to any gene: 5. This CDR3 reads CASSPVREVADTQYF. The CDR3 DNA reads as TGTGCCAGCTCACCAGTGCGGGAGGTTGCAGATACGCAGTATTTT.

The V gene is TRBV30, the J gene TRBJ2-3; D call uncertain. Deletions cut 5 bases from V and 5 bases from J, with 11 bases between. CDR3 length equals 12 residues. Germline V gene data show CDR1 as GTSNPN and CDR2 as SVGIG (reference sequence). For the CDR3, the DNA is TGTGCCTGGGCTGCCGGACGAGATACGCAGTATTTT. This translates into CAWAAGRDTQYF.

The chain has TRBV20-1 and TRBJ1-1; D gene unclear. The germline CDR1 and CDR2 sequences are DFQATT and SNEGSKA (reference sequence). There are 11 residues in the CDR3. Trimming took 5 bases from V and 4 from J, leaving 8 bases between them. The CDR3 bases are TGCAGTGCTTATGACGGCACTGAAGCTTTCTTT. This codes for CSAYDGTEAFF.

V is TRBV4-1 and J is TRBJ2-5; TRBD1 matches at 7 bases. Germline lookup yields CDR1 MGHRA and CDR2 YSYEKL. V trimming: 4 bases; J trimming: 5 bases; junction bases outside the gene matches: 10. The CDR3 has 15 amino acids. The CDR3 DNA reads TGCGCCAGCAGCCCACCGACAGGGCCCCCGGAGACCCAGTACTTC. Encoded protein: CASSPPTGPPETQYF.

This chain links TRBV27 with TRBJ2-7; the D call may be TRBD1 or TRBD2 (5 bases each). The V end was cut by 3 bases, the J end by 5 bases, with 17 bases between. The germline gives CDR1 MNHEY, CDR2 SMNVEV (reference sequence). The CDR3 runs to 15 residues. The chain's CDR3 is CASSFLRGDFNEQYF. CDR3 in DNA: TGTGCCAGCAGTTTCCTCCGGGGCGATTTCAACGAGCAGTACTTC.

V and J are TRBV20-1 and TRBJ1-2, with D maybe TRBD1 (6 bases). Germline V gives CDR1 DFQATT, CDR2 SNEGSKA (reference sequence). The CDR3 totals 13 residues. The CDR3 nucleotides are TGCGGCTCTTGGACAGTACATAACTATGGCTACACCTTC. Residues: CGSWTVHNYGYTF.

V and J are TRBV5-1 and TRBJ2-3, with TRBD1 matching over 9 bases. The CDR3 is 14 residues long. Germline V gene sequence: CDR1 SGHRS, CDR2 YFSETQ. After removal of 4 bases from V and 4 bases from J, the junction contained 4 bases not matched to a gene. In DNA form, the CDR3 reads TGCGCCAGCAGCCAGGACAGGGGCGCAGATACGCAGTATTTT. This codes for CASSQDRGADTQYF.

The chain uses TRBV29-1 and TRBJ2-7, with 8 bases lining up with TRBD1. Germline V CDR1 and CDR2: SQVTM, ANQGSEA. The CDR3 runs 13 residues. After removal of 6 bases from V and 2 bases from J, the junction contained 6 bases not matched to a gene. The CDR3 DNA sequence: TGCAGCGTCGAGGGACAGGATACCTACGAGCAGTACTTC. It is translated as CSVEGQDTYEQYF.

This clonotype occurred once. The rearrangement links TRBV6-1 to TRBJ1-1, with D uncertain. With 8 bases removed from V and 11 bases from J, the gap between germline ends came to 21 bases. The CDR3 is made up of 13 amino acids. Germline CDR1 MNHNS, CDR2 SASEGT. The CDR3 DNA reads TGTGCCAGCCATAGAACGGAGGGATTGTCGGCTTTCTTT. This gives the protein CASHRTEGLSAFF.

The chain has TRBV7-8 and TRBJ1-6; D may be TRBD1 (5 bases). Germline V lookup: CDR1 SGHVS, CDR2 FQNEAQ. The CDR3 covers 16 residues. Trimming cost V 2 bases and J 9 bases, with 17 bases left between them. CDR3 protein: CASSLRRGEWGSPLHF. The DNA of the CDR3 is TGTGCCAGCAGCTTACGTCGGGGCGAGTGGGGTTCACCCCTCCACTTT.